This TCR beta chain was sequenced during a study of cytomegalovirus exposure and HLA in healthy donors. This PCR relied on a set of 60 Vbeta primers and 13 Jbeta primers. Assay used: immunoSEQ multiplex PCR; TCRdb lists only in-frame clones, some missing. The sample carries under 200,000 clones, less than 90% recorded once. In this sample, this clone turned up once. Its antigen is not identified. Study-level findings and limits: Researchers catalogued approximately 160 TCR beta chains as cytomegalovirus-associated.

This receptor was obtained from a man aged 18 to 35 in good health and CMV-seronegative. The source material was PBMCs.

CDR3 amino acids: CASSRGQRTDTQYF. The CDR3 DNA follows: TGTGCCAGTAGTAGGGGACAAAGGACAGATACGCAGTATTTT. The gene calls are TRBV19 and TRBJ2-3; the D gene is possibly TRBD1 (6 bases). Germline CDR1 LNHDA, CDR2 SQIVND (reference sequence). The V gene lost 4 bases and the J gene lost 3 bases, with 11 bases spanning the gap. The CDR3 totals 14 residues.